This is a list of T cell receptor beta chains from one sample in a study of cytomegalovirus exposure and HLA in healthy donors. Clones were sequenced by immunoSEQ multiplex PCR, and TCRdb holds only the in-frame ones, with some missing. The sample includes 160,000 or so clones, roughly four fifths seen only once; the top ten take approximately 4.5%. Sequencing input: PBMCs. The receptor set was obtained from a middle-aged man in good health and CMV-seronegative. Both conserved end residues are part of each CDR3. D genes are given only for firm matches. Some rows mark clone size as missing; the rest say once, few, many or name a class of expanded clone.

V gene	J gene	D gene	clone size	CDR3 DNA	CDR3 protein
TRBV29-1	TRBJ2-7	TRBD1	.	TGCAGCGCCACACGACAGGGCAGCTCCTACGAGCAGTACTTC	CSATRQGSSYEQYF
TRBV6-6	TRBJ1-2	.	.	TGTGCCAGCAGGACTAGGGGCTACACCTTC	CASRTRGYTF
TRBV6-5	TRBJ2-4	.	few	TGTGCCAGCAGGGGGAAGGGAGGCAAAAACATTCAGTACTTC	CASRGKGGKNIQYF
TRBV6-6	TRBJ2-5	.	.	TGTGCCAGCACAACAGATATAACAGGGCTTCAAGAGACCCAGTACTTC	CASTTDITGLQETQYF
TRBV7-9	TRBJ2-5	.	.	TGTGCCAGCAGCTTAACGGGGGGCGCAGAGACCCAGTACTTC	CASSLTGGAETQYF
TRBV5-6	TRBJ2-3	TRBD2	.	TGTGCCAGCAGCTTGACTCGGGGGGGAGGGAAGATAGATACGCAGTATTTT	CASSLTRGGGKIDTQYF
TRBV6-1	TRBJ2-2	.	.	TGTGCCAGCAGTGAAGACACTACACCGGTGGACGGGGAGCTGTTTTTT	CASSEDTTPVDGELFF
TRBV5-8	TRBJ2-1	TRBD2	.	TGTGCCAGCAGCCCCCGACTAGCGGGGGGCAATGAGCAGTTCTTC	CASSPRLAGGNEQFF
TRBV11-2	TRBJ1-2	.	.	TGTGCCAGCAGCTTAGGCCTTTCGGCTAACTATGGCTACACCTTC	CASSLGLSANYGYTF
TRBV30	TRBJ2-7	TRBD1	.	TGTGCCTGGAGTGCAGGACAGGGGTCCTACGAGCAGTACTTC	CAWSAGQGSYEQYF
TRBV30	TRBJ1-2	.	.	TGTGCCTGGACTCTCGAGAGAGGTTGGAGTGGCTACACCTTC	CAWTLERGWSGYTF
TRBV5-1	TRBJ2-1	.	.	TGCGCCAGCAGCTTGGAGGCCGGGATTGGGTTTGGGGAGCAGTTCTTC	CASSLEAGIGFGEQFF
TRBV7-9	TRBJ2-7	TRBD1	.	TGTGCCAGCAGCCCGGGACAGGGGGCTCTTTACGAGCAGTACTTC	CASSPGQGALYEQYF
TRBV7-2	TRBJ2-7	.	.	TGTGCCAGCAGCCCTGAGCTATACGAGCAGTACTTC	CASSPELYEQYF
TRBV30	TRBJ2-7	.	.	TGTGCCTGGAGTGTACTAAGCGGGTACGAGCAGTACTTC	CAWSVLSGYEQYF
TRBV6-5	TRBJ1-3	.	.	TGTGCCAGCAGCCCTACTACCACACGCGGTGCCATATATTTT	CASSPTTTRGAIYF
TRBV28	TRBJ2-7	.	.	TGTGCCAGCAGTTGGGACTCTCAATCCTACGAGCAGTACTTC	CASSWDSQSYEQYF
TRBV7-9	TRBJ2-7	.	.	TGTGCCAGCAGCTCTAACTGGTACGAGCAGTACTTC	CASSSNWYEQYF
TRBV29-1	TRBJ1-2	TRBD1	.	TGCAGCGTTCGGGACAGCTATGGCTACACCTTC	CSVRDSYGYTF
TRBV21-1	TRBJ1-5	.	.	TGTGCCAGCAGCAAAGGAGGACAGGGAGGCCAGCCCCAGCATTTT	CASSKGGQGGQPQHF
TRBV4-3	TRBJ1-5	TRBD1	.	TGCGCCAGCAGCCTGACGACAGGGAGCAATCAGCCCCAGCATTTT	CASSLTTGSNQPQHF
TRBV18	TRBJ1-5	TRBD1	.	TGTGCCAGCTCACAGGGGACAGATCAGCCCCAGCATTTT	CASSQGTDQPQHF
TRBV11-2	TRBJ1-6	.	.	TGTGCCAGCAGCTTAGACAGTAATTCACCCCTCCACTTT	CASSLDSNSPLHF
TRBV10-2	TRBJ2-3	TRBD2	.	TGCGCCAGCAGTGAGACCTCACTAGCGGGGGGGGAAGGCGATACGCAGTATTTT	CASSETSLAGGEGDTQYF
TRBV28	TRBJ1-5	.	.	TGTGCCAGCAGGCTGAGTGCAGTGCGATCAGGGCGTCAGCCCCAGCATTTT	CASRLSAVRSGRQPQHF
TRBV18	TRBJ1-1	.	few	TGTGCCAGCTCAGAAGGGGCTGAAGCTTTCTTT	CASSEGAEAFF
TRBV18	TRBJ2-3	TRBD2	few	TGTGCCAGCTCCCCAACAGGCGGGGGGATAACAGATACGCAGTATTTT	CASSPTGGGITDTQYF
TRBV5-1	TRBJ2-3	.	few	TGCGCCAGCAGCTTGATGGCAGGGGTAGATACGCAGTATTTT	CASSLMAGVDTQYF
TRBV14	TRBJ1-2	.	.	TGTGCCAGCAGCCGGTGGACAGCCTATGGCTACACCTTC	CASSRWTAYGYTF
TRBV19	TRBJ1-4	.	.	TGTGCCAGTAGTACCGTTAAAGGGGCCTGGGTGGAATTTGAAAAACTGTTTTTT	CASSTVKGAWVEFEKLFF
TRBV11-2	TRBJ2-1	TRBD2	.	TGTGCCAGCAGCAATTCAGCGGGGGGGAAAAATGAGCAGTTCTTC	CASSNSAGGKNEQFF
TRBV7-8	TRBJ1-4	TRBD1	.	TGTGCCAGCAGCTTAGGGTCGGGACAGAGGGAAAAACTGTTTTTT	CASSLGSGQREKLFF
TRBV5-6	TRBJ1-2	TRBD1	.	TGTGCCAGCAGCTCAGGGACAGGCTCGTGGGGCTACACCTTC	CASSSGTGSWGYTF
TRBV4-3	TRBJ1-3	TRBD1	.	TGCGCCAGCAGCCAGGACAGGGGAAACACCATATATTTT	CASSQDRGNTIYF
TRBV18	TRBJ2-1	TRBD2	.	TGTGCCAGCTCACCACCTAGCGGGGCCTACAATGAGCAGTTCTTC	CASSPPSGAYNEQFF
TRBV10-3	TRBJ1-1	TRBD1	.	TGTGCCATCAGCACTGACAGGGTGATTAGTGAAGCTTTCTTT	CAISTDRVISEAFF
TRBV7-6	TRBJ2-3	.	.	TGTGCCAGCAGCTTAAGCCCCTCGTACACAGATACGCAGTATTTT	CASSLSPSYTDTQYF
TRBV11-2	TRBJ2-1	TRBD2	.	TGTGCCAGCAGACCTCCCGGGCGGGGGGGCTACAATGAGCAGTTCTTC	CASRPPGRGGYNEQFF
TRBV7-9	TRBJ2-5	.	.	TGTGCCAGCAGCTTCCTACAGGGCATGGAGACCCAGTACTTC	CASSFLQGMETQYF
TRBV6-4	TRBJ2-1	.	.	TGTGCCAGCAGTCCCGGAGTTGAAGGCAATGAGCAGTTCTTC	CASSPGVEGNEQFF
TRBV7-9	TRBJ1-5	.	few	TGTGCCAGCAGCTTCGAGGGTCAGCCCCAGCATTTT	CASSFEGQPQHF
TRBV6-1	TRBJ2-2	.	.	TGTGCCACCTCCTGGCTTAACACCGGGGAGCTGTTTTTT	CATSWLNTGELFF
TRBV5-1	TRBJ2-3	TRBD2	.	TGCGCCAGCAGCGAGGGACTAGCGGGGGAGACGCAGTATTTT	CASSEGLAGETQYF
TRBV7-2	TRBJ1-3	.	.	TGTGCCAGCAGCTTAAGGGGGAAGGCCATATATTTT	CASSLRGKAIYF
TRBV29-1	TRBJ2-1	TRBD1	few	TGCAGCGTTGCCATGGGACAGGAATACAATGAGCAGTTCTTC	CSVAMGQEYNEQFF
TRBV2	TRBJ2-2	TRBD1	.	TGTGCCAGCGGAGCCGACAGGGTGGGCACCGGGGAGCTGTTTTTT	CASGADRVGTGELFF
TRBV9	TRBJ2-7	TRBD2	.	TGTGCCAGCAGCGTACTAGCGGGGGTCACCTACGAGCAGTACTTC	CASSVLAGVTYEQYF
TRBV10-3	TRBJ1-1	TRBD1	.	TGTGCCATCAAGGCTCCCCTGGGGCCAGGGGGATTTGGCACTGAAGCTTTCTTT	CAIKAPLGPGGFGTEAFF
TRBV5-1	TRBJ2-2	.	.	TGCGCCAGCAGCTCCCTAGATAGCACCGGGGAGCTGTTTTTT	CASSSLDSTGELFF
TRBV6-1	TRBJ1-1	.	.	TGTGCCAGCAGTGAAGTTCAGGGGAACACTGAAGCTTTCTTT	CASSEVQGNTEAFF